This T cell receptor beta chain derives from a study of molecular identifiers for immune sequencing clone quantification. TCRdb fed the PCR reads into MiXCR, producing one record per CDR3 protein. Of around 480,000 distinct CDR3 sequences detected, roughly a fifth appear once; the ten largest clones hold under 0.85%. This clonotype was seen only a few times. The germline gives CDR1 MNHGY, CDR2 SVAAGI. The CDR3 is 14 residues long. Deletions cut 4 bases from V and 5 bases from J, with 14 bases between. This sequence joins TRBV6-9 and TRBJ2-5; D is tentatively TRBD1 or TRBD2 (6 bases each). The receptor comes from a human donor in good health. Some libraries in this study had Jurkat cell RNA spiked in. Sequenced input: naive CD8+ T cells from blood, with Jurkat cell RNA spiked in. Subset in this sample: FACS-sorted CD8+CD4-CCR7+CD45RA+ naive T cells. CDR3 coding DNA: TGTGCCAGCAGTTTTTCCGGGGGCTCGGAGACCCAGTACTTC. Translation: CASSFSGGSETQYF.